The sequence of this T cell receptor beta chain was determined in a study of lymphopenia after photon versus proton radiotherapy. Trimming took off 4 bases at V and 10 bases at J, with 24 bases between the two ends. The CDR3 consists of 17 residues. Germline lookup yields CDR1 SGHRS and CDR2 YFSETQ. Sequenced by immunoSEQ multiplex PCR; TCRdb stores in-frame clones only, minus some. This sample yields about 65,000 clones, of which more than 75% are seen a single time; 11% belongs to the top ten. The TCR comes from a man older than 75 with esophageal cancer. Source: peripheral blood, taken from a patient treated with proton-based radiotherapy. The chain joins TRBV5-1 to TRBJ1-6; a weak D match, TRBD1 (5 bases). The CDR3 protein is CASSDALRGGMGSPLHF. DNA for the CDR3: TGCGCCAGCAGCGACGCCCTCCGTGGGGGGATGGGATCACCCCTCCACTTT.